The present TCR beta chain was sequenced within a study of type 1 regulatory T cells. Study background: This in vitro CD4 product, T-allo10, is enriched for Tr1 cells and alloantigen-specific.

Whole-study results and caveats: Type 1 regulatory T cells had a more restricted TCR repertoire than non-type 1 regulatory T cells.

MiXCR, applied by TCRdb to the reads, yields one record per CDR3 protein. The sample includes 65,000 to 80,000 distinct CDR3 sequences, less than 25% of them seen just once. In the case of this clonotype: What it binds is unknown.

This CDR3 contains 14 residues. The ends lost 5 bases at V and 5 bases at J; junction bases unmatched: 6. The sequence was obtained from a human donor in good health. The genes are TRBV12-3 or TRBV12-4 and TRBJ2-5; 9 bases are a match to TRBD2. Specimen: cultured type 1 regulatory T (Tr1) cells, either the whole culture or a sorted fraction (not recorded which). CDR3 region: CASSKRGVIETQYF. CDR3 nucleotide sequence: TGTGCCAGCAGTAAGCGGGGGGTAATTGAGACCCAGTACTTC.